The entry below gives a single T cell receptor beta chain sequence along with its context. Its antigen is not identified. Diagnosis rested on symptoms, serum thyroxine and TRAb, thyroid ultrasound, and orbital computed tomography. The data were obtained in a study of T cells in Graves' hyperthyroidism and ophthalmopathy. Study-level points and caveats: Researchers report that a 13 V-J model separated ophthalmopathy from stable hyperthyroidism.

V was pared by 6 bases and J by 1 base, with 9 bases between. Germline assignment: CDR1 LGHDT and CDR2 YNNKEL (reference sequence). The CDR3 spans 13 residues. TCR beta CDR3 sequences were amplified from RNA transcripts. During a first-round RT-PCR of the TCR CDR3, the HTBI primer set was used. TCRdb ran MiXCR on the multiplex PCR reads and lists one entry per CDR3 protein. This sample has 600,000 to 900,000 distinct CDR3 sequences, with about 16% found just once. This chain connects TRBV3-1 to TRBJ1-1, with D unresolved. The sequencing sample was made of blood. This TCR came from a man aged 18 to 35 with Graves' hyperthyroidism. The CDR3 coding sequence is TGTGCCAGCAGGATGGGGTGGAACACTGAAGCTTTCTTT. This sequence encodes CASRMGWNTEAFF.